A selection of T cell receptor beta chains follows, all from one sample in a study of T cell responses to AZD1222 COVID-19 vaccine. Profiled with immunoSEQ multiplex PCR; TCRdb holds only in-frame clones, not every one. The sample records about 76,000 clones, more than 90% being singletons. Here the sequenced sample was peripheral blood, taken on day 0 of AZD1222 vaccination. Receptor source: an adult in good health. The CDR3 runs from the conserved cysteine through the conserved F or W. Fields, in order: V gene, clone size, D gene, J gene, CDR3 protein, CDR3 DNA. D genes are given only for firm matches. Only some rows state a clone size, as once, few, many or a class for expanded clones.

TRBV5-6	.	.	TRBJ2-1	CASSRGARSSYNEQFF	TGTGCCAGCAGCCGGGGGGCCCGGAGCTCCTACAATGAGCAGTTCTTC
TRBV19	once	.	TRBJ1-3	CASSSRTAGNTIYF	TGTGCCAGTAGTTCGAGGACAGCTGGAAACACCATATATTTT
TRBV6-5	once	.	TRBJ1-2	CASSQDGVYGYTF	TGTGCCAGCAGTCAGGACGGAGTGTATGGCTACACCTTC
TRBV19	.	TRBD1	TRBJ2-2	CASSRGQTTGELFF	TGTGCCAGTAGCCGGGGACAGACCACCGGGGAGCTGTTTTTT
TRBV6-6	.	.	TRBJ2-3	CASSPRGHTQGDTQYF	TGTGCCAGCAGTCCCCGGGGACACACGCAGGGAGATACGCAGTATTTT
TRBV5-5	.	.	TRBJ1-2	CASSLTRERYGYTF	TGTGCCAGCAGCTTGACCAGGGAACGCTATGGCTACACCTTC
TRBV30	.	.	TRBJ1-2	CAWSILRTANYGYTF	TGTGCCTGGAGTATTCTCCGAACAGCCAACTATGGCTACACCTTC
TRBV9	.	.	TRBJ1-3	CASSAGVSGNTIYF	TGTGCCAGCAGCGCCGGGGTTTCTGGAAACACCATATATTTT
TRBV6-6	.	.	TRBJ1-2	CASRTSSGWGYGYTF	TGTGCCAGCAGAACCAGCAGCGGTTGGGGCTATGGCTACACCTTC
TRBV19	.	.	TRBJ2-2	CASSAWDTGELFF	TGTGCCAGTAGTGCCTGGGACACCGGGGAGCTGTTTTTT
TRBV7-2	.	.	TRBJ2-1	CASSLVEVSAYNEQFF	TGTGCCAGCAGCTTAGTGGAGGTCTCGGCCTACAATGAGCAGTTCTTC
TRBV11-3	.	.	TRBJ2-1	CASSLDPIYNEQFF	TGTGCCAGCAGCTTAGATCCGATCTACAATGAGCAGTTCTTC
TRBV19	.	.	TRBJ2-5	CASKIQGEETQYF	TGTGCCAGTAAGATCCAGGGCGAGGAGACCCAGTACTTC
TRBV19	.	.	TRBJ2-6	CASSYVGGYRGANVLTF	TGTGCCAGTAGTTATGTTGGGGGATACCGCGGGGCCAACGTCCTGACTTTC
TRBV4-2	.	.	TRBJ1-4	CASSQFVAGLSGNEKLFF	TGTGCCAGCAGCCAATTCGTCGCCGGGCTTTCGGGAAACGAAAAACTGTTTTTT
TRBV11-3	few	.	TRBJ1-2	CASSLEDFYGYTF	TGTGCCAGCAGCTTAGAGGACTTCTATGGCTACACCTTC
TRBV18	.	.	TRBJ1-2	CASSPGEGSNYGYTF	TGTGCCAGCTCACCCGGGGAGGGATCAAACTATGGCTACACCTTC
TRBV29-1	.	TRBD1	TRBJ2-3	CSVPGQGADTQYF	TGCAGCGTTCCCGGACAGGGAGCAGATACGCAGTATTTT
TRBV5-1	.	.	TRBJ1-6	CASSPDGPQGTRTPLHF	TGCGCCAGCAGCCCAGATGGCCCTCAGGGTACGAGGACACCCCTCCACTTT
TRBV9	.	.	TRBJ1-3	CASSVASPTGSSSGNTIYF	TGTGCCAGCAGCGTAGCCTCCCCGACAGGTTCGAGCTCTGGAAACACCATATATTTT
TRBV7-2	.	.	TRBJ1-2	CASSLGRLDGYTF	TGTGCCAGCAGCTTAGGCAGGTTGGACGGCTACACCTTC
TRBV7-3	.	TRBD1	TRBJ1-6	CASSTGQGSSPLHF	TGTGCCAGCAGTACGGGACAGGGCTCTTCACCCCTCCACTTT
TRBV7-9	.	.	TRBJ1-1	CASSLRGEIDTEAFF	TGTGCCAGCAGCCTAAGGGGAGAAATCGACACTGAAGCTTTCTTT
TRBV30	.	.	TRBJ2-2	CAWSVPQGRAWVDTGELFF	TGTGCCTGGAGTGTACCCCAGGGGAGGGCTTGGGTGGACACCGGGGAGCTGTTTTTT
TRBV11-3	.	TRBD1	TRBJ2-5	CASSGRDRGRSGETQYF	TGTGCCAGCAGCGGACGGGACAGGGGGCGTTCGGGAGAGACCCAGTACTTC
TRBV19	.	.	TRBJ1-3	CASEVGNTIYF	TGTGCCAGTGAAGTTGGAAACACCATATATTTT
TRBV4-1	.	TRBD1	TRBJ1-2	CASSQGTGAYGYTF	TGCGCCAGCAGCCAAGGGACAGGGGCCTATGGCTACACCTTC
TRBV5-5	.	TRBD2	TRBJ2-1	CASSFSGSGEQFF	TGTGCCAGCAGCTTTAGCGGGAGTGGTGAGCAGTTCTTC
TRBV6-4	.	.	TRBJ2-2	CASRGSMNTGELFF	TGTGCCAGTCGAGGGTCAATGAACACCGGGGAGCTGTTTTTT
TRBV18	.	.	TRBJ1-2	CASSLQVYGYTF	TGTGCCAGCTCCTTACAGGTCTATGGCTACACCTTC
TRBV3-1/TRBV3-2	.	.	TRBJ1-2	CASSLPGRSGYTF	TGTGCCAGCAGCTTACCAGGGCGAAGTGGCTACACCTTC
TRBV6-5	.	.	TRBJ1-1	CASSYVRGTEAFF	TGTGCCAGCAGTTACGTTCGCGGAACTGAAGCTTTCTTT
TRBV9	.	TRBD2	TRBJ2-3	CASSVVGEGSTDTQYF	TGTGCCAGCAGCGTAGTGGGGGAGGGTTCCACAGATACGCAGTATTTT
TRBV20-1	.	.	TRBJ1-1	CSARVEFEAFF	TGCAGTGCTAGAGTGGAGTTTGAAGCTTTCTTT
TRBV2	.	.	TRBJ1-3	CASSLRRDASGNTIYF	TGTGCCAGCAGTTTACGACGTGACGCGTCCGGAAACACCATATATTTT
TRBV5-4	.	.	TRBJ1-1	CASSLEGAMNTEAFF	TGTGCCAGCAGCTTGGAAGGGGCCATGAACACTGAAGCTTTCTTT
TRBV6-5	.	.	TRBJ2-3	CASYSRDSTTYTQYF	TGTGCCAGCTATAGCCGGGACTCTACGACCTATACGCAGTATTTT
TRBV5-1	.	.	TRBJ1-2	CASSAQVTDYGYTF	TGCGCCAGCAGCGCCCAGGTTACTGACTATGGCTACACCTTC
TRBV5-5	.	.	TRBJ1-5	CASSLLWGGAQPQHF	TGTGCCAGCAGCTTGCTATGGGGAGGCGCTCAGCCCCAGCATTTT
TRBV6-2/TRBV6-3	.	.	TRBJ1-1	CASSPRGRETEAFF	TGTGCCAGCAGCCCCAGAGGGCGGGAGACTGAAGCTTTCTTT
TRBV5-1	.	.	TRBJ2-2	CASSLDYPEELFF	TGCGCCAGCAGCTTGGACTACCCGGAGGAGCTGTTTTTT
TRBV6-6	.	TRBD1	TRBJ1-1	CASTGQANTEAFF	TGTGCCAGCACAGGACAGGCGAACACTGAAGCTTTCTTT
TRBV2	.	TRBD1	TRBJ2-7	CATQPGTGVAEQYF	TGTGCCACCCAACCCGGGACAGGGGTAGCCGAGCAGTACTTC
TRBV7-9	.	.	TRBJ1-2	CASSRGAGFDYGYTF	TGTGCCAGCAGCCGGGGGGCGGGTTTTGACTATGGCTACACCTTC
TRBV6-4	.	.	TRBJ1-1	CASSEIRGTEAFF	TGTGCCAGCAGTGAAATCAGGGGCACTGAAGCTTTCTTT
TRBV7-9	once	.	TRBJ1-2	CASSLGDLRGYTF	TGTGCCAGCAGCTTAGGGGATCTTCGGGGCTACACCTTC
TRBV6-4	once	.	TRBJ2-3	CASSEWDSTDTQYF	TGTGCCAGCAGTGAATGGGACAGCACAGATACGCAGTATTTT
TRBV19	.	TRBD1	TRBJ2-7	CASSFTGETDEQYF	TGTGCCAGTAGTTTCACAGGGGAAACTGACGAGCAGTACTTC
TRBV29-1	.	TRBD2	TRBJ2-7	CSVGGEGNYEQYF	TGCAGCGTTGGTGGGGAGGGTAACTACGAGCAGTACTTC
TRBV19	once	.	TRBJ1-2	CASKTGRGGYTF	TGTGCCAGTAAAACAGGGAGGGGAGGCTACACCTTC
TRBV24-1	.	TRBD2	TRBJ2-2	CATSDAGGRSTNTGELFF	TGTGCCACCAGTGATGCCGGCGGGAGATCAACGAACACCGGGGAGCTGTTTTTT
TRBV21-1	.	.	TRBJ1-5	CASSKTRGGQEQPQHF	TGTGCCAGCAGCAAAACGAGGGGGGGTCAAGAACAGCCCCAGCATTTT
TRBV2	.	.	TRBJ2-1	CANIARSSYNEQFF	TGTGCCAACATAGCCAGGAGCTCCTACAATGAGCAGTTCTTC
TRBV6-2/TRBV6-3	.	.	TRBJ1-5	CASSYSTRNRPDQPQHF	TGTGCCAGCAGTTACTCGACACGCAACAGACCAGATCAGCCCCAGCATTTT
TRBV7-9	.	.	TRBJ2-7	CASSLDDGSSYEQYF	TGTGCCAGCAGCTTAGACGACGGGAGCTCCTACGAGCAGTACTTC
TRBV24-1	once	TRBD1	TRBJ1-2	CATSDSATGNYGYTF	TGTGCCACCAGTGATTCCGCGACAGGGAACTATGGCTACACCTTC